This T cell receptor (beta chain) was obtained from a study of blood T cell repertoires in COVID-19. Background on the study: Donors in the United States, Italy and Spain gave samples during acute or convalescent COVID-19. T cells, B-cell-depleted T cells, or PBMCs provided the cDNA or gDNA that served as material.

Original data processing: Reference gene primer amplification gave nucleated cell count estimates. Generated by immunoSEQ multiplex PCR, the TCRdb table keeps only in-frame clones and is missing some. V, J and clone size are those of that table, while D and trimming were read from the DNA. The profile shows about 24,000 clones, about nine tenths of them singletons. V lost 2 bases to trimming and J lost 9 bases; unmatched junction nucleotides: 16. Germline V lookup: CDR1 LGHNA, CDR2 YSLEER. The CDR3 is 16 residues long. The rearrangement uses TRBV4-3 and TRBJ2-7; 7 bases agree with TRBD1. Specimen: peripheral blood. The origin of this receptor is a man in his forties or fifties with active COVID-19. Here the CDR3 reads CASSQRGQAACGGQYF. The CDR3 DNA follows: TGCGCCAGCAGCCAAAGAGGACAGGCAGCCTGTGGTGGGCAGTACTTC.